The present T cell receptor (beta chain) was sequenced within a study of shared clonotypes between healthy human individuals. Naive CD8 isolation took CD45RO-negative cells positively selected for CCR7 and excluded terminally differentiated effector memory CD45RA+ cells. The repertoire was sequenced with immunoSEQ multiplex PCR; TCRdb's copy has only in-frame clones and lacks some. The table shows around 600,000 clones, with about 95% occurring only once. This CDR3 comprises 19 residues. Germline-derived CDR1 and CDR2 are SGHTS and YDEGEE. The V gene end was trimmed by 4 bases and the J gene end by 3 bases; junction bases not matched to a gene: 13.

The TCR was taken from a woman aged 25 to 39 in good health. V is TRBV5-8 and J is TRBJ2-7; TRBD2 agrees at 16 bases. Sequencing was done on a sample of naive CD8+ T cells sorted from blood. Here the CDR3 DNA reads TGTGCCAGCAGCAAACCGGGACTAGCGGGAGGGCCCATCCTCTACGAGCAGTACTTC. Translated, it gives CASSKPGLAGGPILYEQYF.